These T cell receptor beta chains were read from a single sample in a study of cytomegalovirus exposure and HLA in healthy donors. Produced via immunoSEQ multiplex PCR; TCRdb's table is partial and in-frame only. The table shows about 140,000 clones, with around 80% occurring only once. The sequenced sample consisted of PBMCs. Receptors originate from a man between 35 and 55 years old in good health and CMV-seropositive. The conserved cysteine and the conserved F or W are not part of the CDR3 here. The D gene is left open where the match is weak. Rows give clone size only sometimes, using once, few, many, or a class for an expanded clone.

j_gene: TRBJ2-7; v_gene: TRBV7-2; abundance: .; d_gene: .; CDR3aa: ASSLSVTGSYEQY
j_gene: TRBJ1-5; v_gene: TRBV19; abundance: .; d_gene: TRBD1; CDR3aa: ASRSRDRGNQPQH
j_gene: TRBJ2-2; v_gene: TRBV9; abundance: .; d_gene: TRBD2; CDR3aa: ASSVVSSGSTGELF
j_gene: .; v_gene: TRBV6-5; abundance: once; d_gene: TRBD1; CDR3aa: ASSLAGGAYEQY
j_gene: TRBJ1-2; v_gene: TRBV5-4; abundance: .; d_gene: TRBD1; CDR3aa: ASSRTGAYGYT
j_gene: TRBJ1-1; v_gene: TRBV6-5; abundance: .; d_gene: TRBD1; CDR3aa: ASSYSKGQLNTEAF
j_gene: TRBJ2-5; v_gene: TRBV14; abundance: .; d_gene: TRBD2; CDR3aa: ASSLTSGVGTQY
j_gene: TRBJ2-5; v_gene: TRBV19; abundance: .; d_gene: TRBD1; CDR3aa: ASSRGGPRNQETQY
j_gene: TRBJ2-3; v_gene: TRBV29-1; abundance: .; d_gene: TRBD2; CDR3aa: SGRTSGRDTQY
j_gene: TRBJ1-2; v_gene: TRBV6-5; abundance: .; d_gene: .; CDR3aa: ASSDPGGYGYT
j_gene: TRBJ1-5; v_gene: TRBV19; abundance: .; d_gene: .; CDR3aa: ASSIDGDTSQPQH
j_gene: TRBJ2-7; v_gene: TRBV7-8; abundance: once; d_gene: .; CDR3aa: ASSLGQGGSYEQY
j_gene: TRBJ1-1; v_gene: TRBV9; abundance: .; d_gene: TRBD1; CDR3aa: ASSARQGAATEAF
j_gene: TRBJ1-2; v_gene: TRBV5-6; abundance: few; d_gene: TRBD1; CDR3aa: ASTTGVVAGYT
j_gene: TRBJ2-5; v_gene: TRBV5-4; abundance: .; d_gene: TRBD1; CDR3aa: ASSLPWTGEQY
j_gene: TRBJ2-2; v_gene: TRBV25-1; abundance: .; d_gene: TRBD2; CDR3aa: ASSPTGGAPGELF
j_gene: TRBJ2-6; v_gene: TRBV5-3; abundance: .; d_gene: TRBD1; CDR3aa: ARSLTGTGGPPSGANALT
j_gene: TRBJ2-3; v_gene: TRBV19; abundance: .; d_gene: TRBD2; CDR3aa: ASSVAGGSDTQY
j_gene: TRBJ2-2; v_gene: TRBV5-4; abundance: once; d_gene: TRBD1; CDR3aa: ASSLEKGQYTGELF
j_gene: TRBJ2-7; v_gene: TRBV27; abundance: .; d_gene: .; CDR3aa: ASSLSITGAGEQY
j_gene: TRBJ2-3; v_gene: TRBV5-1; abundance: .; d_gene: TRBD2; CDR3aa: ASSLGLAGASSTDTQY
j_gene: TRBJ1-1; v_gene: TRBV11-3; abundance: .; d_gene: .; CDR3aa: ASSLDRGTEAF
j_gene: TRBJ2-7; v_gene: TRBV27; abundance: .; d_gene: .; CDR3aa: ASSSNYEQY
j_gene: TRBJ2-7; v_gene: TRBV6-1; abundance: few; d_gene: TRBD2; CDR3aa: ASMGGLADTYEQY
j_gene: TRBJ1-1; v_gene: TRBV6-5; abundance: .; d_gene: TRBD1; CDR3aa: ASIADRAHTEAF
j_gene: TRBJ1-5; v_gene: TRBV10-3; abundance: .; d_gene: .; CDR3aa: AISESGGNQPQH
j_gene: TRBJ2-3; v_gene: TRBV29-1; abundance: .; d_gene: .; CDR3aa: SVCRDSAQDTQY
j_gene: TRBJ1-5; v_gene: TRBV2; abundance: .; d_gene: .; CDR3aa: ASNTIQGRGNQPQH
j_gene: TRBJ2-3; v_gene: TRBV7-2; abundance: .; d_gene: TRBD2; CDR3aa: ASSLVPGLAGSSTDTQY
j_gene: TRBJ1-5; v_gene: TRBV19; abundance: .; d_gene: .; CDR3aa: ASSIGGSSNQPQH
j_gene: TRBJ1-4; v_gene: TRBV25-1; abundance: .; d_gene: .; CDR3aa: ASSELALNEKLF
j_gene: TRBJ2-3; v_gene: TRBV4-2; abundance: few; d_gene: .; CDR3aa: ASSQDEGGHGTDTQY
j_gene: TRBJ2-7; v_gene: TRBV27; abundance: .; d_gene: .; CDR3aa: ASSYSAGHLNEQY
j_gene: TRBJ2-7; v_gene: TRBV6-6; abundance: .; d_gene: .; CDR3aa: ASSSPTLQAYEQY
j_gene: TRBJ2-7; v_gene: TRBV11-2; abundance: .; d_gene: .; CDR3aa: ASSLDSHNSYEQY
j_gene: TRBJ2-3; v_gene: TRBV7-2; abundance: .; d_gene: TRBD2; CDR3aa: ASSPSSGGAGDTQY
j_gene: TRBJ1-5; v_gene: TRBV19; abundance: .; d_gene: TRBD1; CDR3aa: ASTNGLDRGYQPQH
j_gene: TRBJ2-3; v_gene: TRBV4-1; abundance: few; d_gene: .; CDR3aa: ASSQAVSTDTQY
j_gene: TRBJ1-2; v_gene: TRBV19; abundance: .; d_gene: TRBD1; CDR3aa: ASSTWTGSDYGYT
j_gene: TRBJ1-1; v_gene: TRBV21-1; abundance: .; d_gene: .; CDR3aa: ASSQAQKPLEGTEAF
j_gene: .; v_gene: TRBV18; abundance: .; d_gene: .; CDR3aa: ASSGDFRYEQY
j_gene: TRBJ2-3; v_gene: TRBV10-2; abundance: .; d_gene: .; CDR3aa: ASSENAIRTDTQY
j_gene: TRBJ1-2; v_gene: TRBV28; abundance: .; d_gene: .; CDR3aa: ASSLSIGSGYT
j_gene: TRBJ1-1; v_gene: TRBV18; abundance: .; d_gene: .; CDR3aa: ASSPVDTNEAF
j_gene: TRBJ2-7; v_gene: TRBV6-1; abundance: .; d_gene: .; CDR3aa: ASAAGLHYEQY
j_gene: TRBJ2-7; v_gene: TRBV28; abundance: .; d_gene: .; CDR3aa: ASSPSGTYEQY
j_gene: TRBJ2-7; v_gene: TRBV6-6; abundance: once; d_gene: TRBD1; CDR3aa: ASSPGQGSSYEQY
j_gene: TRBJ1-1; v_gene: TRBV6-1; abundance: .; d_gene: .; CDR3aa: ASSEYVGDIEAF
j_gene: TRBJ1-4; v_gene: TRBV5-6; abundance: .; d_gene: .; CDR3aa: ASSLRGGSEKLF
j_gene: TRBJ1-1; v_gene: TRBV19; abundance: few; d_gene: .; CDR3aa: ASNQGGTEAF
j_gene: TRBJ1-2; v_gene: TRBV18; abundance: .; d_gene: TRBD1; CDR3aa: ASSLKGQGISDGYT
j_gene: TRBJ1-1; v_gene: TRBV4-1; abundance: .; d_gene: .; CDR3aa: ASSQVGRSAEAF
j_gene: TRBJ2-7; v_gene: TRBV6-5; abundance: .; d_gene: .; CDR3aa: ASSYGWADYEQY
j_gene: TRBJ2-1; v_gene: TRBV27; abundance: .; d_gene: .; CDR3aa: ASSLSVGVREQF